The T cell receptor (beta chain) under discussion was sequenced for a study of OX40 agonist ivuxolimab in advanced cancers. Study-wide context: The group had a mean age of around 60 years, ranged from roughly 23 to 79, and was roughly 80% male. Study-wide results and limits: Also showing low normalized T-cell clonal expansion were some of the nonresponders. At doses 0.1 to 3.0 mg/kg, CD4+ and CD8+ clones expanded. More expanded clones were seen, on average, in CD8+ T cells than in CD4+.

Note on this clone: Its antigen remains unknown.

Produced via immunoSEQ multiplex PCR; TCRdb's table is partial and in-frame only. The table lists approximately 76,000 clones, about 88% of them singletons. The CDR3 loop spans 14 amino acids. Germline CDR1 is SNHLY and CDR2 is FYNNEI. V shed 6 bases and J 7 bases; nucleotides not matched to a gene: 9. The input for sequencing was CD4+ or CD8+ T cells sorted from blood, taken in a trial of the OX40 agonist ivuxolimab. This chain uses TRBV2 with TRBJ2-7; 10 nucleotides align to TRBD1. The TCR comes from an adult with an advanced solid tumor such as melanoma, head and neck, liver or kidney cancer. This CDR3 is CASRKGQGPYEQYF. CDR3 nucleotides: TGTGCCAGCAGGAAGGGACAGGGGCCTTATGAGCAGTACTTC.